This T cell receptor beta chain came from a study of T cells in Graves' hyperthyroidism and ophthalmopathy (dated by TCRdb to the late 2010s). For the study in its entirety: Peripheral blood samples were taken at initial diagnosis, before any treatment was given. A discovery cohort of around 98 patients, approximately 45 with Graves' ophthalmopathy and 55 to 60 with stable Graves' hyperthyroidism, was used to find distinguishing TCR V-J signatures. Prospective prediction of ophthalmopathy was tested in an independent validation cohort of about 19 hyperthyroidism patients and some 17 patients who later progressed to ophthalmopathy. After blood sampling, hyperthyroidism patients were treated with methimazole at a starting dose of 30 mg daily, and ophthalmopathy patients were treated with high-dose intravenous methylprednisolone. The roughly 100 discovery patients were randomly split 7:3 into training and test sets. In addition, the study compared T-cell repertoires in thyroid tissue and in blood from 6 or 7 Graves' hyperthyroidism patients. The paper reports TCR Vbeta CDR3 sequencing of 140 or so peripheral blood samples: around 41 ophthalmopathy, about 75 hyperthyroidism and around 17 progressor patients. Broader findings and caveats from the paper: A model built on a 13 V-J signature distinguished ophthalmopathy from stable hyperthyroidism, reaching around 90% sensitivity and approximately 81% specificity in cross-validation and 80%/75% in testing. Most expanded thyroid clonotypes (frequency above 0.001) were also found in blood, which suggests that blood repertoires may mirror thyroid immune responses. No statistical method was used to fix the sample size in advance, and group allocation was not hidden from the investigators. In validation, the model predicted progression to ophthalmopathy with just under 71% sensitivity and roughly 72% specificity, a median of about 6 months before onset.

Stable Graves' hyperthyroidism was defined as the absence of progression to ophthalmopathy over 18 months of follow-up. Hyperthyroidism patients were aged 18 to 65 years and newly diagnosed, with disease duration of less than 2 months. Exclusion was applied to patients with uncontrolled infections, other autoimmune diseases, pregnancy or lactation. Clinical symptoms, serum thyroxine and TRAb, thyroid ultrasound, and orbital computed tomography formed the basis for the diagnoses. Ficoll-Paque density gradient centrifugation was used to isolate PBMCs from around 10 ml of fresh peripheral blood. Trizol reagent was used to extract total RNA, and RNA quality was then checked on an Agilent 2100 Bioanalyzer. The TCR beta CDR3 regions were amplified from the RNA transcripts. The TCR CDR3 was subjected to a first round of RT-PCR using the HTBI primer set and the Qiagen OneStep RT-PCR kit. A second multiplex PCR round built the libraries, followed by size selection and purification. The libraries were sequenced on an Illumina HiSeq2000 using paired-end 100 bp reads. The authors processed their data as follows. SOAPnuke was used to process the raw data, removing reads that contained adapters or uncalled bases, had a mean Phred below 15, or lacked an exact match to the constant primer or identifier. High-quality paired reads were merged with COPE v1.2.5, and unique nucleotide sequences were defined as clonotypes. Clonotypes were aligned to IMGT TRBV, TRBD and TRBJ reference segments using MiTCR v1.1. The analysis was restricted to V-J combinations with a frequency above 0.0001, which together covered 99% to 99.2% of the repertoires. A TCS score was defined as the ratio of F50 (clonal expansion) to E x V (chaos), with BLOSUM62-based TCRdist applied between CDR3 peptides within each V-J. Welch's t-statistics and random forest reduced around 520 V-J features to 10 to 15, which were used in a naive Bayes classifier (R e1071). TCRdb itself trimmed the public reads at Q25 with fastp, ran MiXCR and retained productive beta chains. For every CDR3 protein sequence, its rows merge into one entry that carries the most common genes and DNA. Here the V and J calls rest on TCRdb's processing, not on the authors' analysis. The sample table lists around 300,000 distinct CDR3 sequences, roughly an eighth of them with a count of one. The ten largest account for 7% to 9.5% of the sample.

A distance of 17 bases separates the germline ends of V and J, which lose 1 base and 4 bases respectively. The CDR3 spans 17 residues, from the cysteine through the phenylalanine. Only CDR3 DNA remains: 51 bases, in frame from the first base. This clonotype was recorded at least ten times. There is no known antigen for this receptor. Nothing much larger sits one base from this clone, and base qualities are not available. The sequence derives from a woman between 35 and 50 years old with Graves' hyperthyroidism. The V gene is TRBV12-3 or TRBV12-4 and the J gene is TRBJ2-1; no D segment can be confidently identified. Sample: blood. The CDR3 reads CASSLVQFGQTYNEQFF. The DNA sequence is as follows: TGTGCCAGCAGTTTAGTCCAATTCGGGCAGACATACAATGAGCAGTTCTTC.